These 19 T cell receptor beta chains were sequenced from one sample in a study of long-term antiretroviral therapy in people with HIV. Runs used v3.0 of the immunoSEQ assay and were done at survey level. Some clones are missing from TCRdb's copy, which holds only in-frame ones; the method was immunoSEQ multiplex PCR. The data contain 25,000 to 35,000 clones, 86% of them seen just once; the ten biggest clones take up 4.5% to 5.5%. The specimen was unsorted PBMCs, collected 0.8 years after starting antiretroviral therapy. The receptor source for this set is a woman aged 25 to 39 with HIV.

The rearrangement joins TRBV15 to TRBJ1-1; no clear D. V was shortened by 0 bases and J by 5 bases, with 10 bases between the two germline ends. Germline loops: CDR1 LNHNV, CDR2 YYDKDF (reference sequence). This CDR3 comprises 14 residues. CDR3 in DNA: TGTGCCACCAGCAGAGATTTTTCGGCTACTGAAGCTTTCTTT. It translates to CATSRDFSATEAFF.

The V gene is TRBV30, the J gene TRBJ2-7; weak D call: TRBD1 (6 bases). Germline values: CDR1 GTSNPN, CDR2 SVGIG (reference sequence). The ends were cut back, 2 bases at V and 1 base at J, with 15 bases in the middle. The CDR3 runs 15 residues. The CDR3 loop reads CAWSPKDRKSYEQYV. CDR3 DNA: TGTGCCTGGAGTCCGAAGGACAGAAAGTCCTACGAGCAGTACGTC.

The CDR3 loop reads CASSLFSGLAGSYEQYF. For the CDR3, the DNA is TGCGCCAGCAGCTTGTTCTCGGGACTAGCGGGGAGCTACGAGCAGTACTTC. V gene TRBV5-1 combines with J gene TRBJ2-7; 13 positions match TRBD2. CDR1 and CDR2 from the germline V gene are SGHRS and YFSETQ. V was clipped by 1 base and J by 3 bases; unmatched bases: 7. This CDR3 comprises 17 residues.

The chain is built from TRBV5-8 and TRBJ1-5, with D possibly TRBD1 on 5 matching bases. V lost 3 bases, J lost 0 bases, and 13 bases lay in between. This CDR3 has 16 amino acids. From germline, CDR1 is SGHTS and CDR2 YDEGEE. CDR3 in DNA: TGTGCCAGCAGCTCCGGCGAGGGGTATAGCAATCAGCCCCAGCATTTT. Translated, it gives CASSSGEGYSNQPQHF. The complete variable domain, with remaining parts taken from reference TRBV5-8 and TRBJ1-5, reads EAGVTQSPTHLIKTRGQQATLRCSPISGHTSVYWYQQALGLGLQFLLWYDEGEERNRGNFPPRFSGRQFPNYSSELNVNALELEDSALYLCASSSGEGYSNQPQHFGDGTRLSIL.

This clone was counted only a few times. The chain employs TRBV4-1 and TRBJ1-2; perhaps TRBD1 as D (5 bases). CDR1 is MGHRA, CDR2 YSYEKL, per germline. The CDR3 extends over 17 amino acids. V gave up 2 bases and J gave up 4 bases, with 20 bases separating them. The DNA of the CDR3 is TGCGCCAGCAGCCAAAACCCCCGGGACTCCGGATTCTATGGCTACACCTTC. This gives the protein CASSQNPRDSGFYGYTF.

The J gene is TRBJ1-1, the V gene TRBV19; the match to TRBD1 covers 9 bases. After removal of 6 bases from V and 2 bases from J, the junction contained 13 bases not matched to a gene. Germline V gene lookup returns CDR1 LNHDA and CDR2 SQIVND (reference sequence). The CDR3 consists of 17 residues. CDR3 nucleotide sequence: TGTGCCAGTAGGGACGTGATGCTACAGGGGGCTAACACTGAAGCTTTCTTT. As protein: CASRDVMLQGANTEAFF.

The J gene is TRBJ1-5, the V gene TRBV6-5, with 9 nucleotides matching TRBD1. Germline V gene data show CDR1 as MNHEY and CDR2 as SVGAGI. V lost 4 bases to trimming and J lost 5 bases; unmatched junction nucleotides: 3. CDR3 length equals 14 residues. The CDR3 DNA reads as TGTGCCAGCAGTTCCGGACAGGGGTATCAGCCCCAGCATTTT. Protein product: CASSSGQGYQPQHF.

This rearrangement joins TRBV14 to TRBJ2-2, with D uncertain. The germline V gene has CDR1 SGHDN and CDR2 FVKESK. The CDR3 totals 16 residues. The ends were cut back, 1 base at V and 8 bases at J, with 17 bases in the middle. The CDR3 DNA reads as TGTGCCAGCAGCCAAGGGCAGGCCAAAAGGGCGGGGGAGCTGTTTTTT. Encoded protein: CASSQGQAKRAGELFF.

V usage is TRBV7-9 and J usage is TRBJ2-3; D may be TRBD1 or TRBD2 (5 bases each). Germline-derived CDR1 and CDR2 are SEHNR and FQNEAQ (reference sequence). Trimming stripped 2 bases from V and 2 bases from J, with 11 bases between. This CDR3 has 15 amino acids. Here the CDR3 reads CASSLNNGATDTQYF. For the CDR3, the DNA is TGTGCCAGCAGCTTAAACAACGGGGCCACAGATACGCAGTATTTT.

V gene TRBV15 combines with J gene TRBJ2-5, with D perhaps being TRBD1 or TRBD2 (5 bases each). The germline gives CDR1 LNHNV, CDR2 YYDKDF (reference sequence). The CDR3 contains 15 residues. Between the trimmed V and J ends, which lost 0 bases and 1 base, there was a span of 9 bases. The CDR3 protein is CATSRDRGGQETQYF. CDR3 DNA sequence: TGTGCCACCAGCAGAGATCGTGGGGGCCAAGAGACCCAGTACTTC.

In this sample, this clone turned up a few times. The chain joins TRBV6-1 to TRBJ1-6; D unclear. V dropped 6 bases and J dropped 7 bases, with 16 bases sitting between them. CDR3 length: 15 residues. The germline V gene encodes CDR1 MNHNS and CDR2 SASEGT. The CDR3 nucleotides are TGTGCCAGCAGGAGGAGCTGGACTCAAAATTCACCCCTCCACTTT. Its protein is CASRRSWTQNSPLHF.

This chain connects TRBV7-9 to TRBJ2-5; 11 nucleotides agree with TRBD2. CDR3 length equals 15 residues. J gave up 5 bases and V 4 bases, and 6 bases lay outside the gene matches. Germline-derived CDR1 and CDR2 are SEHNR and FQNEAQ (reference sequence). CDR3 in DNA: TGTGCCAGCAGCTCTCGACTAGCGGGGAGGGAGACCCAGTACTTC. Translation: CASSSRLAGRETQYF.

The chain is built from TRBV7-9 and TRBJ2-6, with D maybe TRBD2 (7 bases). This CDR3 region has 16 residues. Per the germline V gene, CDR1 is SEHNR and CDR2 is FQNEAQ (reference sequence). The germline V and J ends were trimmed by 5 bases and 3 bases, with 14 bases remaining between them. The CDR3, as DNA: TGTGCCAGCAGCCTGAGGGGGGGGCTTGGGGCCAACGTCCTGACTTTC. Translation gives CASSLRGGLGANVLTF.

Comments on this clone: One end of the junction does not line up with germline, which may come from a read error. The chain is built from TRBV18 and TRBJ2-5; TRBD1 agrees at 8 bases. Germline V lookup: CDR1 KGHSH, CDR2 LQKENI. CDR3 length: 14 amino acids. CDR3 nucleotides: TGTGCCAGCTCACCCGGGACAGGCCTAGGGAGCGTCCACTTC. It specifies CASSPGTGLGSVHF.

V gene TRBV10-3 combines with J gene TRBJ2-2; D is perhaps TRBD1 or TRBD2 (5 bases each). This CDR3 comprises 16 residues. CDR1 is ENHRY, CDR2 SYGVKD, per germline. V lost 0 bases, J lost 6 bases, and 14 bases lay in between. CDR3 sequence (DNA): TGTGCCATCAGTGAGTCGTTGAACAGAGGGGCCGGGGAGCTGTTTTTT. Translating it yields CAISESLNRGAGELFF.

This clone was detected a few times. The CDR3 DNA reads as TGTGCCTGGACCCAGGGACAGGGCTACACCTTC. It codes for CAWTQGQGYTF. The chain combines TRBV30 with TRBJ1-2; 7 bases agree with TRBD1. The CDR3 covers 11 residues. The J segment lost 8 bases and the V segment lost 4 bases, leaving 4 bases of the junction unmatched. Germline assignment: CDR1 GTSNPN and CDR2 SVGIG (reference sequence). Filled out from reference TRBV30 and TRBJ1-2, the complete variable domain reads SQTIHQWPATLVQPVGSPLSLECTVEGTSNPNLYWYRQAAGRGLQLLFYSVGIGQISSEVPQNLSASRPQDRQFILSSKKLLLSDSGFYLCAWTQGQGYTFGSGTRLTVV.

This rearrangement joins TRBV30 to TRBJ2-5, with a weak D call TRBD1 (6 bases). Germline V gene data show CDR1 as GTSNPN and CDR2 as SVGIG (reference sequence). The V end lost 3 bases, the J end lost 6 bases, and 14 bases lay between the germline ends. This CDR3 is built from 13 residues. The DNA of the CDR3 is TGTGCCTGGAGAAAAGGGGGAGCGAAGACCCAGTACTTC. Translated, it gives CAWRKGGAKTQYF.

The V and J genes are TRBV5-8 and TRBJ1-4; D not certain. The length of the CDR3 is 16 residues. The germline V gene encodes CDR1 SGHTS and CDR2 YDEGEE. V was clipped by 0 bases and J by 1 base, with 10 bases between them. The CDR3 DNA is TGTGCCAGCAGCTTGGGGAGAGGGCGAACTAATGAAAAACTGTTTTTT. The encoded protein is CASSLGRGRTNEKLFF.

This clone was seen a few times. The genes are TRBV7-9 and TRBJ1-1, with D possibly matching TRBD1 (6 bases). The V gene's germline CDR1 is SEHNR and CDR2 FQNEAQ (reference sequence). The CDR3 is made up of 14 amino acids. V lost 4 bases, J lost 1 base, and 10 bases lay in between. The CDR3 DNA reads as TGTGCCAGCAGCTGGACAGAGACGAACACTGAAGCTTTCTTT. This translates into CASSWTETNTEAFF.